This TCR beta chain emerged from a study of T-cell memory formation after mild COVID-19. Whole-study context: For the most part, TCR clusters were specific to one donor.

The V gene lost 4 bases and the J gene lost 1 base, with 10 bases spanning the gap. The CDR3 runs to 14 residues. The V gene's germline CDR1 is MNHEY and CDR2 SVGAGI. This clonotype was observed a few times. Its target is unknown. Study results and caveats: Shrinking CD4+ clones resided mostly in CM and EM, and CD8+ ones in EMRA. Day 15 to 85 contracting clones showed balanced CD4/CD8; later expanders leaned CD4+.

Constant-segment-primed 5'RACE gave TCR alpha and TCR beta cDNA libraries with sample barcodes and UMIs. TCRdb analysed the 5' RACE reads with MiXCR anew, one entry per CDR3 protein. The repertoire has around 530,000 distinct CDR3 sequences, 20% to 25% of them found once; the top ten carry about 8.4%. The TCR originated in an adult woman who had mild COVID-19 (a few samples of this study predate the infection). Cell type and time point are not known. The chain has TRBV6-5 and TRBJ1-1; weak D call: TRBD1 (5 bases). The sequenced sample consisted of PBMCs or a T cell subset sorted from them (not recorded which). CDR3: CASSSTGRNTEAFF. CDR3 sequence (DNA): TGTGCCAGCAGTTCCACAGGACGGAACACTGAAGCTTTCTTT.